Listed below are T cell receptor beta chains from one sample, sequenced in a study of human T cells and chemical hapten exposure. MiXCR, applied by TCRdb to the RACE reads, yields one record per CDR3 protein. The data hold roughly 380,000 distinct CDR3 sequences, with around 5% observed a single time. Sample: whole blood, taken in connection with sensitization to the hapten diphenylcyclopropenone (DPC). The receptors stem from a woman in her forties or fifties with alopecia areata. Some clones in this sample may be carry-over from other donors' samples. The CDR3 runs from the conserved cysteine through the conserved F or W. D genes are given only for firm matches. Only part of the rows carry a size: once, few, many, or a class if the clone is expanded.

v_call	j_call	clone_size	d_call	cdr3_nt	cdr3_aa
TRBV28	TRBJ2-3	many	TRBD2	TGTGCCAGCATAGTAGCGGGAGGCCCAACAGATACGCAGTATTTT	CASIVAGGPTDTQYF
TRBV28	TRBJ2-6	many	.	TGTGCCAGCAGTTTACCCTCTGGGGCCAACGTCCTGACTTTC	CASSLPSGANVLTF
TRBV6-1	TRBJ1-1	many	.	TGTGCCAGCAGTGGACCCATGAACACTGAAGCTTTCTTT	CASSGPMNTEAFF
TRBV7-2	TRBJ1-5	many	.	TGTGCCAGCAGCTTAGTTCTTCAACTAGGCAATCAGCCCCAGCATTTT	CASSLVLQLGNQPQHF
TRBV2	TRBJ1-4	few	.	TGTGCCAGCAGACAAGATGGGGGGAGTGCTAGGAAACTGTTTTTT	CASRQDGGSARKLFF
TRBV27	TRBJ2-3	.	.	TGTGCCAGCAGTTTATATACGGGGGTCACAGATACGCAGTATTTT	CASSLYTGVTDTQYF
TRBV27	TRBJ1-5	.	TRBD1	TGTGCCAGCAGTTCGTCCACAGGGGATTGGAATCAGCCCCAGCATTTT	CASSSSTGDWNQPQHF
TRBV15	TRBJ2-1	.	TRBD2	TGTGCCACCAAGGACGGGACTAGCGGTTACAATGAGCAGTTCTTC	CATKDGTSGYNEQFF
TRBV20-1	TRBJ1-1	many	.	TGCAGTGCGTTGACACAGGGGAACACTGAAGCTTTCTTT	CSALTQGNTEAFF
TRBV6-1	TRBJ2-5	many	.	TGTGCCAGCAACACAGCCCCGGGACATGAAGAGACCCAGTACTTC	CASNTAPGHEETQYF
TRBV11-2	TRBJ2-3	many	.	TGTGCCAGCAGCTTCGACCATAGGACAGATACGCAGTATTTT	CASSFDHRTDTQYF
TRBV6-2/TRBV6-3	TRBJ1-1	few	.	TGTGCCAGCAGATATACAGAGAACACTGAAGCTTTCTTT	CASRYTENTEAFF
TRBV6-5	TRBJ2-5	many	.	TGTGCCAGCAGTACCCGCCAAGAGACCCAGTACTTC	CASSTRQETQYF
TRBV3-1	TRBJ2-1	many	.	TGCGCCAGCAGCCAAGCGGATGAGCAGTTCTTC	CASSQADEQFF
TRBV5-1	TRBJ2-7	.	TRBD2	TGCGCCAGCAGCCTAGCGGGCGACGCCTACGAGCAGTACTTC	CASSLAGDAYEQYF
TRBV5-6	TRBJ1-1	.	.	TGTGCCAGCAGCTTGTCTTTTTCAGGGACGGAAGCTTTCTTT	CASSLSFSGTEAFF
TRBV12-3/TRBV12-4	TRBJ2-5	.	TRBD2	TGTGCCAGCAGTCGGCGGGAGTTTCAAGAGACCCAGTACTTC	CASSRREFQETQYF
TRBV20-1	TRBJ1-4	many	TRBD1	TGCAGTGCCAGGGACAGGGCGATTTATGAAAAACTGTTTTTT	CSARDRAIYEKLFF
TRBV4-1	TRBJ1-1	many	.	TGCGCCAGCAGCCAAGAACAGGGTAACACTGAAGCTTTCTTT	CASSQEQGNTEAFF
TRBV6-1	TRBJ2-3	few	TRBD2	TGTGCCAGCAGTCGGACTAGCGGGAGGGCCGGTCTCCCAGATACGCAGTATTTT	CASSRTSGRAGLPDTQYF
TRBV5-1	TRBJ1-2	few	TRBD1	TGCGCCAGCAGCTTCAGACAGGGTGGTTATGGCTACACCTTC	CASSFRQGGYGYTF
TRBV12-3/TRBV12-4	TRBJ2-1	few	.	TGTGCCAGCAGTTTACCCGGGGCATACAATGAGCAGTTCTTC	CASSLPGAYNEQFF
TRBV6-6	TRBJ2-2	.	.	TGTGCCAGCAGCTCCGACAGGCACGGGGAGCTGTTTTTT	CASSSDRHGELFF
TRBV6-6	TRBJ2-5	.	TRBD2	TGTGCCAGCAGTCCCGGGACTAGCGGGGGGGGTCTGGCGGAGACCCAGTACTTC	CASSPGTSGGGLAETQYF
TRBV12-3/TRBV12-4	TRBJ2-7	many	.	TGTGCCAGCAGTTTGAGCCGAAGCAGAACCTACGAGCAGTACTTC	CASSLSRSRTYEQYF
TRBV7-9	TRBJ2-3	many	TRBD2	TGTGCCAGCAGCTTAGATCTAGCGGGGGAAGATACGCAGTATTTT	CASSLDLAGEDTQYF
TRBV30	TRBJ1-1	many	TRBD1	TGTGCCTGGGACAGGGGGCATAGATTGGGCGTGAACACTGAAGCTTTCTTT	CAWDRGHRLGVNTEAFF
TRBV29-1	TRBJ1-1	many	.	TGCAGCGTTACAGGACATCTGAACACTGAAGCTTTCTTT	CSVTGHLNTEAFF
TRBV13	TRBJ2-2	.	.	TGTGCCAGCAGCTTAGAAGGGGAGCTGTTTTTT	CASSLEGELFF
TRBV20-1	TRBJ1-1	few	TRBD1	TGCAGTGTCTCACAGGGGGCCAACACTGAAGCTTTCTTT	CSVSQGANTEAFF
TRBV5-6	TRBJ1-5	many	.	TGTGCCAGCAGCTGGGGACCCTCGGGGGGTCAGCCCCAGCATTTT	CASSWGPSGGQPQHF
TRBV29-1	TRBJ2-7	many	TRBD1	TGCAGCGTGTACAGGGGGAACGAGCAGTACTTC	CSVYRGNEQYF
TRBV12-3/TRBV12-4	TRBJ1-3	few	.	TGTGCCAGCAGTTTCCAGGGTTTGGGCTCTGGAAACACCATATATTTT	CASSFQGLGSGNTIYF
TRBV20-1	TRBJ2-1	few	TRBD2	TGCAGTGCTAGCCCCATTCTCCCGCGGGAGGGCAAAAATGAGCAGTTCTTC	CSASPILPREGKNEQFF
TRBV29-1	TRBJ2-5	many	TRBD1	TGCAGCGTTGAGGGGACAGGGGGATTCAAGTACTTC	CSVEGTGGFKYF
TRBV7-2	TRBJ2-3	many	.	TGTGCCAGCAGCTCCGATGCAGGCACAGATACGCAGTATTTT	CASSSDAGTDTQYF
TRBV12-3/TRBV12-4	TRBJ2-3	few	.	TGTGCCAGCGGAATATACACTAGCAAGGCAGATACGCAGTATTTT	CASGIYTSKADTQYF
TRBV5-6	TRBJ1-1	many	.	TGTGCCAGCAGTTCTCAGGGGAAGGGGGCTTTCTTT	CASSSQGKGAFF
TRBV4-2	TRBJ2-1	.	.	TGTGCCAGCAGCCAAGGTTCAGTATTTAACAATGAGCAGTTCTTC	CASSQGSVFNNEQFF
TRBV7-9	TRBJ2-1	many	.	TGTGCCAGCAGCTTGGAACAGGCTACAGGGGAGCAGTTCTTC	CASSLEQATGEQFF
TRBV12-3/TRBV12-4	TRBJ2-2	many	.	TGTGCCAGCAGTTTAGGCGTAGCCGGGGAGCTGTTTTTT	CASSLGVAGELFF
TRBV27	TRBJ1-5	many	.	TGTGCCAGCAGTTTGCGGGGATCGGTCCAGCCCCAGCATTTT	CASSLRGSVQPQHF
TRBV19	TRBJ2-1	many	TRBD2	TGTGCCAGTAGTATAGAGACTAGCGGGGGCCTTTACAATGAGCAGTTCTTC	CASSIETSGGLYNEQFF
TRBV7-2	TRBJ1-2	many	.	TGTGCCAGCAGCTTAGTCCGGAAGGATAACTATGGCTACACCTTC	CASSLVRKDNYGYTF
TRBV7-2	TRBJ2-3	.	.	TGTGCCAGCAGCCTACTAGTACAGCCAGATACGCAGTATTTT	CASSLLVQPDTQYF
TRBV28	TRBJ1-1	many	.	TGTGCCAGCAGTCCCCCGCTGGGCACACCTAACACTGAAGCTTTCTTT	CASSPPLGTPNTEAFF
TRBV6-1	TRBJ2-2	.	.	TGTGCCAGCACCCAATACGACAGGAACACCGGGGAGCTGTTTTTT	CASTQYDRNTGELFF
TRBV19	TRBJ2-5	.	TRBD1	TGTGCCAGTACCAGGACAGGGACACAAGAGACCCAGTACTTC	CASTRTGTQETQYF
TRBV7-2	TRBJ2-3	many	.	TGTGCCAGCACTAGCACAGATACGCAGTATTTT	CASTSTDTQYF